This TCR beta chain was captured by sequencing in a study of T cell responses to AZD1222 COVID-19 vaccine. The protocol was immunoSEQ multiplex PCR, while the TCRdb copy is restricted to in-frame clones and leaves out a portion. The sample contains over 110,000 clones, almost 95% of which appear only once. Study-wide results and caveats: Only a handful of people who got AZD1222 tested seropositive at baseline. Repertoires were obtained solely post-peak T cell response.

V shed 3 bases, J shed 0 bases, and the junction held 5 bases outside the gene matches. The length of the CDR3 is 16 residues. Germline V gene lookup returns CDR1 ENHRY and CDR2 SYGVKD. Points on this clone: Its antigen is as yet unknown.

The chain is built from TRBV10-3 and TRBJ1-1, with 9 bases lining up with TRBD1. The sequencing used peripheral blood, collected 28 days after the second AZD1222 dose. The source is an adult who received the AZD1222 COVID-19 vaccine. The CDR3 sequence: CAISDGTGKMNTEAFF. For the CDR3, the DNA is TGTGCCATCAGTGATGGGACAGGGAAAATGAACACTGAAGCTTTCTTT.